These T cell receptor beta chains were read from a single sample in a study of CD8 T cells in Susac syndrome. TCRdb passed the immunoSEQ multiplex PCR reads through MiXCR, listing each CDR3 protein once. This sample has about 240,000 distinct CDR3 sequences, with 95% to 97% found just once. Sequencing used CD4+ T cells from PBMCs. The receptor set was obtained from a human donor with Susac syndrome. CDR3s include the opening cysteine and the closing phenylalanine or tryptophan. The order of the fields is D gene, V gene, clone size, J gene, CDR3 DNA, CDR3 protein. D genes are given only for firm matches. Expanded clones are given a class, and other clones once, few, many or no size at all.

d_call: TRBD1; v_call: TRBV10-3; clone_size: -; j_call: TRBJ1-2; cdr3_nt: TGTGCCATCAGCGAAGCAGGGGGTGCCTATGGCTACACCTTC; cdr3_aa: CAISEAGGAYGYTF
d_call: -; v_call: TRBV6-5; clone_size: -; j_call: TRBJ2-7; cdr3_nt: TGTGCCAGCAGTTACGGCTTTGGGGGAAGAGACGGGGTCGAGCAGTACTTC; cdr3_aa: CASSYGFGGRDGVEQYF
d_call: -; v_call: TRBV5-1; clone_size: -; j_call: TRBJ1-1; cdr3_nt: TGCGCCAGCAGCATAACTGAGAGGAACACTGAAGCTTTCTTT; cdr3_aa: CASSITERNTEAFF
d_call: -; v_call: TRBV18; clone_size: -; j_call: TRBJ1-1; cdr3_nt: TGTGCCAGCTCACCCAGGGCGCGGGACACTGAAGCTTTCTTT; cdr3_aa: CASSPRARDTEAFF
d_call: TRBD1; v_call: TRBV25-1; clone_size: -; j_call: TRBJ2-7; cdr3_nt: TGTGCCAGCAGTAGGGGACAGAGCAACGAGCAGTACTTC; cdr3_aa: CASSRGQSNEQYF
d_call: -; v_call: TRBV19; clone_size: -; j_call: TRBJ2-6; cdr3_nt: TGTGCCAGTAACCTACTAGCTGGGGCCAACGTCCTGACTTTC; cdr3_aa: CASNLLAGANVLTF
d_call: -; v_call: TRBV12-3/TRBV12-4; clone_size: -; j_call: TRBJ2-2; cdr3_nt: TGTGCCAGCAGTATAGCGCGGGGGGAGCTGTTTTTT; cdr3_aa: CASSIARGELFF
d_call: -; v_call: TRBV11-2; clone_size: -; j_call: TRBJ1-4; cdr3_nt: TGTGCCAGCAGCTCCAGATCAACGTCCGGACGCGAACAGTCTGAAAAACTGTTTTTT; cdr3_aa: CASSSRSTSGREQSEKLFF
d_call: -; v_call: TRBV3-1; clone_size: -; j_call: TRBJ1-1; cdr3_nt: TGTGCCAGCAGCCAAGGTCGGGTGACTGAAGCTTTCTTT; cdr3_aa: CASSQGRVTEAFF
d_call: -; v_call: TRBV29-1; clone_size: -; j_call: TRBJ1-1; cdr3_nt: TGCAGCGTTGAGCAGGACGTGAACACTGAAGCTTTCTTT; cdr3_aa: CSVEQDVNTEAFF
d_call: -; v_call: TRBV7-3; clone_size: -; j_call: TRBJ2-1; cdr3_nt: TGTGCCAGCAGCTTGAACGTCGCCGACAGGTGGAATGAGCAGTTCTTC; cdr3_aa: CASSLNVADRWNEQFF
d_call: -; v_call: TRBV30; clone_size: -; j_call: TRBJ1-1; cdr3_nt: TGTGCCTGGAGTCACCAGGGGTCGGCTTTCTTT; cdr3_aa: CAWSHQGSAFF
d_call: TRBD2; v_call: TRBV29-1; clone_size: -; j_call: TRBJ2-3; cdr3_nt: TGCAGCGTTATGACTAGCGAGACCAAAGAGACTTCATATACGCAGTATTTT; cdr3_aa: CSVMTSETKETSYTQYF
d_call: -; v_call: TRBV19; clone_size: once; j_call: TRBJ2-5; cdr3_nt: TGTGCCAGTAGCCGAAACGAGGGACCTTTGTACCTGTACTTC; cdr3_aa: CASSRNEGPLYLYF
d_call: -; v_call: TRBV15; clone_size: -; j_call: TRBJ2-7; cdr3_nt: TGTGCCACCAGCGGTCGGATGGGGGCTCCCGAGCAGTACTTC; cdr3_aa: CATSGRMGAPEQYF
d_call: -; v_call: TRBV11-2; clone_size: -; j_call: TRBJ2-6; cdr3_nt: TGTGCCAGCAGGGACATTTCGAACGGGGCCAACGTCCTGACTTTC; cdr3_aa: CASRDISNGANVLTF
d_call: TRBD1; v_call: TRBV7-6; clone_size: -; j_call: TRBJ1-2; cdr3_nt: TGTGCCAGCAGCTCCCCTGACAGGGCGGGCGGCTACACCTTC; cdr3_aa: CASSSPDRAGGYTF
d_call: TRBD2; v_call: TRBV6-5; clone_size: once; j_call: TRBJ2-1; cdr3_nt: TGTGCCAGCAGTTACTCCACGGGAGGGCCAATCAATGAGCAGTTCTTC; cdr3_aa: CASSYSTGGPINEQFF
d_call: -; v_call: TRBV4-1; clone_size: -; j_call: TRBJ1-5; cdr3_nt: TGCGCGAGCAGTCAAGGTGGGGCAGGGACGCCCCAGCATTTT; cdr3_aa: CASSQGGAGTPQHF
d_call: TRBD1; v_call: TRBV28; clone_size: -; j_call: TRBJ1-5; cdr3_nt: TGTGCCAGCAGTTTCAGGGACAGAAAAAATCAGCCCCAGCATTTT; cdr3_aa: CASSFRDRKNQPQHF
d_call: -; v_call: TRBV5-1; clone_size: -; j_call: TRBJ2-7; cdr3_nt: TGCGCCAGCAGCTTGGAGGGAGGTAGCCTCCGTGAGCAGTACTTC; cdr3_aa: CASSLEGGSLREQYF
d_call: -; v_call: TRBV29-1; clone_size: -; j_call: TRBJ1-1; cdr3_nt: TGCAGCTTTCGACGGACGAACACTGAAGCTTTCTTT; cdr3_aa: CSFRRTNTEAFF
d_call: -; v_call: TRBV28; clone_size: -; j_call: TRBJ2-1; cdr3_nt: TGTGCCAGCAGGGGTACAGGAATCCCCCCGCCACTGGGTGAGCAGTTCTTC; cdr3_aa: CASRGTGIPPPLGEQFF
d_call: TRBD2; v_call: TRBV20-1; clone_size: -; j_call: TRBJ2-3; cdr3_nt: TGCAGTGCTAGAGTAGCGGGAGTGGATACGCAGTATTTT; cdr3_aa: CSARVAGVDTQYF
d_call: -; v_call: TRBV30; clone_size: -; j_call: TRBJ2-5; cdr3_nt: TGTGCCTGGAGTGGGGGGAGGCCCCCATATGGGGGCCAAGAGACCCAGTACTTC; cdr3_aa: CAWSGGRPPYGGQETQYF
d_call: TRBD1; v_call: TRBV3-1; clone_size: -; j_call: TRBJ1-1; cdr3_nt: TGTGCCAGCAGCCAAGCCAGACAGGGGTTTAACACTGAAGCTTTCTTT; cdr3_aa: CASSQARQGFNTEAFF
d_call: -; v_call: TRBV10-3; clone_size: -; j_call: TRBJ1-2; cdr3_nt: TGTGCCATCAGTGGGCCCTCTCTGGTGGGACACCGGTATGGCTACACCTTC; cdr3_aa: CAISGPSLVGHRYGYTF
d_call: TRBD2; v_call: TRBV5-1; clone_size: -; j_call: TRBJ2-5; cdr3_nt: TGCGCCAGCAGCCCTAGCGGGAGCCCAGAGACCCAGTACTTC; cdr3_aa: CASSPSGSPETQYF
d_call: -; v_call: TRBV12-5; clone_size: -; j_call: TRBJ1-1; cdr3_nt: TGTGCTAGTGGTTTGGAGGTCTTCGAAGCTTTCTTT; cdr3_aa: CASGLEVFEAFF
d_call: -; v_call: TRBV6-5; clone_size: -; j_call: TRBJ2-1; cdr3_nt: TGTGCCAGCAGTTACCAGCGCTCCTACAATGAGCAGTTCTTC; cdr3_aa: CASSYQRSYNEQFF
d_call: -; v_call: TRBV5-1; clone_size: once; j_call: TRBJ2-1; cdr3_nt: TGCGCCAGCAGCTCACAGGGTGGCAGTGAGCAGTTCTTC; cdr3_aa: CASSSQGGSEQFF
d_call: TRBD2; v_call: TRBV20-1; clone_size: -; j_call: TRBJ2-5; cdr3_nt: TGCAGTGCTCAAGTAGCGGGAGGGATCCAAGAGACCCAGTACTTC; cdr3_aa: CSAQVAGGIQETQYF
d_call: -; v_call: TRBV28; clone_size: -; j_call: TRBJ2-7; cdr3_nt: TGTGCCAGCCGCGATCCGGCCCACGAGCAGTACTTC; cdr3_aa: CASRDPAHEQYF
d_call: -; v_call: TRBV28; clone_size: -; j_call: TRBJ2-5; cdr3_nt: TGTGCCAGCAGTGTTAACTTGGGCCAGAGCCAGTACTTC; cdr3_aa: CASSVNLGQSQYF
d_call: TRBD1; v_call: TRBV7-9; clone_size: -; j_call: TRBJ2-1; cdr3_nt: TGTGCCAGCAGCATTGTAGACAGGGTATTCAATGAGCAGTTCTTC; cdr3_aa: CASSIVDRVFNEQFF
d_call: TRBD2; v_call: TRBV12-3/TRBV12-4; clone_size: -; j_call: TRBJ2-2; cdr3_nt: TGTGCCAGCAGTTTAACTAGCGCGAACACCGGGGAGCTGTTTTTT; cdr3_aa: CASSLTSANTGELFF
d_call: -; v_call: TRBV29-1; clone_size: -; j_call: TRBJ2-5; cdr3_nt: TGCAGCGTTGAAAGACACCTCAATGAGACCCAGTACTTC; cdr3_aa: CSVERHLNETQYF
d_call: -; v_call: TRBV24-1; clone_size: -; j_call: TRBJ2-5; cdr3_nt: TGTGCCACCAGTGATATCACGGAGACCCAGTACTTC; cdr3_aa: CATSDITETQYF
d_call: TRBD2; v_call: TRBV25-1; clone_size: -; j_call: TRBJ2-5; cdr3_nt: TGTGCCAGCAGTGCTAGCGGGACGGTTGAGACCCAGTACTTC; cdr3_aa: CASSASGTVETQYF
d_call: -; v_call: TRBV6-2/TRBV6-3; clone_size: -; j_call: TRBJ1-5; cdr3_nt: TGTGCCAGCAGCCCTAAATTCGCAGTCGGGCAGCCCCAGCATTTT; cdr3_aa: CASSPKFAVGQPQHF
d_call: TRBD2; v_call: TRBV11-2; clone_size: -; j_call: TRBJ2-4; cdr3_nt: TGTGCCAGCAGCTCTCCGGGACTAGCGGATTTAAGAGACATTCAGTACTTC; cdr3_aa: CASSSPGLADLRDIQYF
d_call: TRBD1; v_call: TRBV5-1; clone_size: -; j_call: TRBJ2-5; cdr3_nt: TGCGCCAGCAGCTCCCGACCAACAGGGGAAGAGACCCAGTACTTC; cdr3_aa: CASSSRPTGEETQYF
d_call: -; v_call: TRBV30; clone_size: once; j_call: TRBJ2-2; cdr3_nt: TGTGCCTGGAGTGTTCAGGCCGACTCCGGGGAGCTGTTTTTT; cdr3_aa: CAWSVQADSGELFF
d_call: -; v_call: TRBV29-1; clone_size: -; j_call: TRBJ1-2; cdr3_nt: TGCAGCGTACGGGACGGAAGAACTAACTATGGCTACACCTTC; cdr3_aa: CSVRDGRTNYGYTF
d_call: TRBD1; v_call: TRBV12-3/TRBV12-4; clone_size: -; j_call: TRBJ2-1; cdr3_nt: TGTGCCAGCATCCCCCGGGACAGGGGTCCGAACAATGAGCAGTTCTTC; cdr3_aa: CASIPRDRGPNNEQFF
d_call: -; v_call: TRBV5-1; clone_size: -; j_call: TRBJ1-4; cdr3_nt: TGCGCCAGCAGTAACAGGGTCAACGAAAAACTGTTTTTT; cdr3_aa: CASSNRVNEKLFF
d_call: TRBD2; v_call: TRBV28; clone_size: -; j_call: TRBJ2-1; cdr3_nt: TGTGCCAGCAGTTTGCCTAGCGGGGGATTCAACAATGAGCAGTTCTTC; cdr3_aa: CASSLPSGGFNNEQFF
d_call: -; v_call: TRBV27; clone_size: -; j_call: TRBJ2-7; cdr3_nt: TGTGCCAGCAGTTTATCCGACAACTACGAGCAGTACTTC; cdr3_aa: CASSLSDNYEQYF
d_call: -; v_call: TRBV12-3/TRBV12-4; clone_size: -; j_call: TRBJ1-1; cdr3_nt: TGTGCCAGCAGTTCGATAGGACCGGGTAACACTGAAGCTTTCTTT; cdr3_aa: CASSSIGPGNTEAFF
d_call: -; v_call: TRBV30; clone_size: -; j_call: TRBJ1-1; cdr3_nt: TGTGCCTGGAGTCGAGTAGGGCGGACTGAAGCTTTCTTT; cdr3_aa: CAWSRVGRTEAFF
d_call: TRBD2; v_call: TRBV6-4; clone_size: -; j_call: TRBJ2-3; cdr3_nt: TGTGCCAGCAGTGACTCTAGCGGGAGGGCGCAGTATTTT; cdr3_aa: CASSDSSGRAQYF
d_call: TRBD2; v_call: TRBV20-1; clone_size: -; j_call: TRBJ2-1; cdr3_nt: TGCAGTGCTAGATGGATCGCCGGGACTAGCGGGAGTCATGAGCAGTTCTTC; cdr3_aa: CSARWIAGTSGSHEQFF
d_call: -; v_call: TRBV5-4; clone_size: -; j_call: TRBJ1-2; cdr3_nt: TGTGCCAGCAGCTTGGAGGAATTATCCGGGTATGGCTACACCTTC; cdr3_aa: CASSLEELSGYGYTF
d_call: TRBD1; v_call: TRBV7-9; clone_size: -; j_call: TRBJ2-2; cdr3_nt: TGTGCCAGCAGCTCACCGACAGGGGTCACCGGGGAGCTGTTTTTT; cdr3_aa: CASSSPTGVTGELFF
d_call: TRBD1; v_call: TRBV5-1; clone_size: once; j_call: TRBJ1-2; cdr3_nt: TGCGCCAGCAGCCTGGGACAGACTTCCGGAAACTATGGCTACACCTTC; cdr3_aa: CASSLGQTSGNYGYTF
d_call: -; v_call: TRBV2; clone_size: -; j_call: TRBJ2-1; cdr3_nt: TGTGCCAGCAGAGATTTACAGATATACAATGAGCAGTTCTTC; cdr3_aa: CASRDLQIYNEQFF
d_call: -; v_call: TRBV11-2; clone_size: once; j_call: TRBJ1-1; cdr3_nt: TGTGCCAGCAGCCCGATCATGAACACTGAAGCTTTCTTT; cdr3_aa: CASSPIMNTEAFF
d_call: TRBD2; v_call: TRBV4-1; clone_size: -; j_call: TRBJ2-5; cdr3_nt: TGCGCCAGCAGCACCCCGGGACTAGAAGAGACCCAGTACTTC; cdr3_aa: CASSTPGLEETQYF
d_call: -; v_call: TRBV3-1; clone_size: -; j_call: TRBJ2-1; cdr3_nt: TGTGCCAGCAGCCAAGCACAGGGATACGTTGTCTTC; cdr3_aa: CASSQAQGYVVF
d_call: TRBD2; v_call: TRBV24-1; clone_size: once; j_call: TRBJ2-1; cdr3_nt: TGTGCCACCAGTGACTATCTAGCGGACAATGAGCAGTTCTTC; cdr3_aa: CATSDYLADNEQFF